The next 18 T cell receptor beta chains were all read from a single sample in a study of memory CD4+ T cells and cytomegalovirus serostatus. Sequenced by immunoSEQ multiplex PCR; TCRdb stores in-frame clones only, minus some. The top ten clones hold more than 1% of a sample with tens of thousands of clones, 80% to 90% of them seen once. Single viable CD3+CD4+CD8-CD45RO+ cells were sorted as the memory CD4+ T cells. The source material was memory CD4+ T cells from blood. These receptors were taken from an adult in good health and CMV-seronegative.

The CDR3 reads CASSPNSLDRVGRNYGYTF. As DNA, the CDR3 is TGTGCCAGCAGCCCGAACAGTCTGGACAGGGTCGGGCGTAACTATGGCTACACCTTC. This chain uses TRBV7-8 with TRBJ1-2; TRBD1 matches at 8 bases. This CDR3 is 19 amino acids long. Unmatched junction bases numbered 18, after V lost 5 bases and J lost 1 base. The germline V gene has CDR1 SGHVS and CDR2 FQNEAQ.

The chain has TRBV19 and TRBJ2-1, with 9 bases identical to TRBD2. CDR3 length: 15 residues. CDR1 and CDR2 (germline): LNHDA, SQIVND (reference sequence). The V gene end was trimmed by 8 bases and the J gene end by 4 bases; junction bases not matched to a gene: 9. In DNA form, the CDR3 reads TGTGCCAGTGCAACCGGGACTAGCAAATACAATGAGCAGTTCTTC. It translates to CASATGTSKYNEQFF.

V usage is TRBV7-9 and J usage is TRBJ2-7; perhaps TRBD1 as D (6 bases). V dropped 5 bases and J dropped 0 bases, with 11 bases sitting between them. The CDR3 has 14 residues. CDR1 and CDR2 from the germline V gene are SEHNR and FQNEAQ (reference sequence). CDR3 sequence: CASSLQGISYEQYF. The DNA for the CDR3 is TGTGCCAGCAGCCTACAGGGTATCTCCTACGAGCAGTACTTC.

V usage is TRBV19 and J usage is TRBJ1-1, with TRBD1 matching 7 bases. CDR1 is LNHDA, CDR2 SQIVND, per germline (reference sequence). The V segment lost 5 bases and the J segment 3 bases; nucleotides outside the gene matches: 9. This CDR3 is 15 amino acids long. CDR3 DNA: TGTGCCAGTAGTGATAAGGGAACAGGGGACACTGAAGCTTTCTTT. This sequence encodes CASSDKGTGDTEAFF.

The rearrangement links TRBV15 to TRBJ2-1, with 9 bases fitting TRBD2. The CDR3 length is 15 residues. Per the germline V gene, CDR1 is LNHNV and CDR2 is YYDKDF (reference sequence). The trim removed 1 base at V and 8 bases at J, leaving 6 bases unmatched. In DNA form, the CDR3 reads TGTGCCACCAGCAGAGCGCCTAGCGGGAAGGATGAGCAGTTCTTC. Protein sequence: CATSRAPSGKDEQFF.

The V call is TRBV25-1, the J call TRBJ2-1, with TRBD1 as a possible D gene (7 bases). The germline V gene has CDR1 MGHDK and CDR2 SYGVNS. The CDR3 length is 14 residues. The ends were cut back, 7 bases at V and 0 bases at J, with 10 bases in the middle. As DNA, the CDR3 is TGTGCCAGCAACCAGGGGGGCTCCTACAATGAGCAGTTCTTC. Amino acids: CASNQGGSYNEQFF. Together with reference TRBV25-1 and TRBJ2-1, the CDR3 gives the full variable domain: EADIYQTPRYLVIGTGKKITLECSQTMGHDKMYWYQQDPGMELHLIHYSYGVNSTEKGDLSSESTVSRIRTEHFPLTLESARPSHTSQYLCASNQGGSYNEQFFGPGTRLTVL.

In this sample, this clone turned up a few times. This sequence joins TRBV5-5 and TRBJ1-2; 10 nucleotides match TRBD1. The length of the CDR3 is 17 residues. V gave up 0 bases and J gave up 2 bases; unmatched junction bases: 7. CDR1 SGHKS and CDR2 YYEKEE come from the germline V gene (reference sequence). Here the CDR3 reads CASSLGQGAISNYGYTF. In DNA form, the CDR3 reads TGTGCCAGCAGCTTGGGACAGGGGGCTATCTCCAACTATGGCTACACCTTC.

The V and J genes are TRBV6-1 and TRBJ2-5; 8 nucleotides line up with TRBD1. J gave up 3 bases and V 4 bases, and 10 bases lay outside the gene matches. CDR1 is MNHNS, CDR2 SASEGT, per germline. The CDR3 is 16 amino acids. The CDR3 nucleotides are TGTGCCAGCAGTGGAACGTTCGGGACAGGAAAAGAGACCCAGTACTTC. The encoded protein is CASSGTFGTGKETQYF.

This chain links TRBV7-3 with TRBJ2-2; weak D call: TRBD1 (5 bases). The CDR3 spans 17 residues. Germline V gene sequence: CDR1 SGHTA, CDR2 FQGTGA. Trimming removed 0 bases at V and 5 bases at J, with 16 bases between. This CDR3 reads CASSLTASQGLTGELFF. The CDR3 nucleotides are TGTGCCAGCAGCTTAACCGCCTCCCAGGGCTTAACCGGGGAGCTGTTTTTT.

In nucleotides, the CDR3 is TGTGCCAGCAGCTTGGGCGGAGCAACTAATGAAAAACTGTTTTTT. Amino acid sequence: CASSLGGATNEKLFF. V usage is TRBV5-6 and J usage is TRBJ1-4, with unresolved D. Germline V gives CDR1 SGHDT, CDR2 YYEEEE. Deletions cut 0 bases from V and 0 bases from J, with 6 bases between. This CDR3 spans 15 amino acids.

This rearrangement joins TRBV5-5 to TRBJ2-7; D remains unclear. Germline values: CDR1 SGHKS, CDR2 YYEKEE (reference sequence). The CDR3 loop spans 15 amino acids. Trimming took off 1 base at V and 1 base at J, with 12 bases between the two ends. The CDR3 sequence is CASSLTVQPSYEQYF. The DNA for the CDR3 is TGTGCCAGCAGCTTGACGGTACAGCCTTCCTACGAGCAGTACTTC.

V is TRBV15 and J is TRBJ2-7, with 9 bases identical to TRBD2. The CDR3 totals 16 residues. In germline, CDR1 is LNHNV, CDR2 YYDKDF (reference sequence). J lost 2 bases, V lost 5 bases, and 10 bases had no gene match. In DNA form, the CDR3 reads TGTGCCACCAGCCTGGGGAAGACTAGCGGAGCCTACGAGCAGTACTTC. Its translation: CATSLGKTSGAYEQYF.

The chain has TRBV7-8 and TRBJ1-1; possibly TRBD1 for D (5 bases). Trimming shortened V by 4 bases and J by 4 bases, and 19 bases separated the two germline ends. Germline CDR1 is SGHVS and CDR2 is FQNEAQ. The CDR3 runs to 16 residues. The CDR3 nucleotides are TGTGCCAGCAGCTGGGGCCTGAGGGGCGGGGGCACTGAAGCTTTCTTT. Its translation is CASSWGLRGGGTEAFF.

The chain links TRBV13 to TRBJ2-3, with D uncertain. V lost 5 bases to trimming and J lost 2 bases, with 17 bases between them. The germline CDR1 and CDR2 sequences are PRHDT and FYEKMQ (reference sequence). The CDR3 is 16 residues long. CDR3 amino acids: CASSPPQYSNTDTQYF. DNA for the CDR3: TGTGCCAGCAGCCCGCCACAGTACTCCAACACAGATACGCAGTATTTT.

The J gene is TRBJ1-1, the V gene TRBV14; 7 nucleotides align to TRBD1. This CDR3 is 13 amino acids long. Germline lookup yields CDR1 SGHDN and CDR2 FVKESK. The trim removed 0 bases at V and 11 bases at J, leaving 6 bases unmatched. The CDR3 spells CASSQDWTGTAFF. In DNA, the CDR3 is TGTGCCAGCAGCCAAGATTGGACAGGAACGGCTTTCTTT.

The chain employs TRBV11-2 and TRBJ2-5; possibly TRBD2 for D (5 bases). Trimming removed 3 bases from V and 5 bases from J, with 13 bases in between. The CDR3 covers 14 residues. Germline CDR1 reads SGHAT; CDR2 reads FQNNGV. CDR3 sequence reads: CASSLSRGWETQYF. CDR3 in DNA: TGTGCCAGCAGCTTGTCCCGGGGATGGGAGACCCAGTACTTC.

The CDR3 region has the DNA TGTGCCAGGGGCAGTTGGAATGAGCAGTTCTTC. This codes for CARGSWNEQFF. The chain carries TRBV30 and TRBJ2-1; the D gene is possibly TRBD1 (5 bases). This CDR3 is 11 amino acids long. Germline-derived CDR1 and CDR2 are GTSNPN and SVGIG (reference sequence). V lost 8 bases, J lost 7 bases, and 12 bases lay in between.

The chain combines TRBV6-4 with TRBJ2-5, with 11 nucleotides matching TRBD1. The CDR3 is 16 amino acids. CDR1 is MRHNA and CDR2 is SNTAGT in the germline V gene. With 7 bases clipped from V and 2 bases from J, the junction kept 9 bases outside the gene matches. The DNA for the CDR3 is TGTGCCAGCATCGAGCGCCGGGACAGGGGGCAAGAGACCCAGTACTTC. This gives the protein CASIERRDRGQETQYF.